The clone carrying this T cell receptor (beta chain) has at least ten counts. What it recognizes is unknown. This entry belongs to a study of T cell responses to AZD1222 COVID-19 vaccine. Some clones are missing from TCRdb's copy, which holds only in-frame ones; the method was immunoSEQ multiplex PCR. The sample has approximately 140,000 clones; about nine tenths are singletons. Study results and limitations: Nearly half of unique spike-specific TCRs reportedly avoided B.1.351 and B.1.1.7 mutated regions. All repertoire sampling was performed exclusively after the peak T cell response.

The source material was peripheral blood, sampled on day 0 of AZD1222 vaccination. The TCR sequence derives from an adult in good health.

The CDR3 is CASSYSSGGPGELFF. The CDR3 nucleotides read TGTGCCAGCAGTTACTCGAGTGGGGGGCCCGGGGAGCTGTTTTTT. The chain couples TRBV6-6 to TRBJ2-2; tentatively, D is TRBD1 or TRBD2 (6 bases each). This CDR3 is 15 amino acids long. Trimming stripped 0 bases from V and 6 bases from J, with 11 bases between. CDR1 and CDR2 (germline): MNHNY, SVGAGI (reference sequence).